The next 22 T cell receptor beta chains were all read from a single sample in a study of T cells in Graves' hyperthyroidism and ophthalmopathy. It was RNA transcripts that yielded the amplified TCR beta CDR3 regions. A first-round RT-PCR of the TCR CDR3 used the HTBI primer set. TCRdb re-called the multiplex PCR reads with MiXCR, one entry per CDR3 protein. The table lists about 290,000 distinct CDR3 sequences, around a sixth of them singletons. Sample: blood. The receptors originated from a man in his thirties or forties with Graves' hyperthyroidism.

The chain employs TRBV18 and TRBJ2-3; TRBD2 agrees at 7 bases. CDR1 and CDR2 from the germline V gene are KGHSH and LQKENI. V lost 3 bases to trimming and J lost 1 base; unmatched junction nucleotides: 10. There are 17 residues in the CDR3. The CDR3 reads CASSPNSRGSGTDTQYF. The CDR3 coding sequence is TGTGCCAGCTCACCCAACTCGCGCGGGAGTGGCACAGATACGCAGTATTTT.

This clonotype was seen a handful of times. The gene calls are TRBV10-1 and TRBJ2-5; weak D call: TRBD2 (5 bases). The CDR3 spans 14 residues. V lost 9 bases and J 5 bases, leaving 19 bases between the germline ends. Looked up from germline, CDR1 is WNHNN and CDR2 is SYGVQD (reference sequence). The CDR3 nucleotides are TGCGCCAGACATCCTGAGGAGGTGATGGAGACCCAGTACTTC. The encoded protein is CARHPEEVMETQYF.

This clonotype was seen repeatedly, ten times or more. The genes are TRBV20-1 and TRBJ2-1, with 11 bases aligning to TRBD2. V lost 2 bases, J lost 7 bases, and 10 bases stayed unmatched. Germline loops: CDR1 DFQATT, CDR2 SNEGSKA (reference sequence). This CDR3 has 16 residues. CDR3 sequence reads: CSARPHALAGVNEQFF. The CDR3 nucleotides are TGCAGTGCTAGACCGCACGCACTAGCGGGAGTTAATGAGCAGTTCTTC.

With respect to this clonotype: A much bigger clone sits one base away, suggesting this may be a read error. The chain employs TRBV30 and TRBJ2-1; D may be TRBD1 (6 bases). V lost 6 bases and J 10 bases, leaving 13 bases between the germline ends. This CDR3 comprises 11 residues. Germline assignment: CDR1 GTSNPN and CDR2 SVGIG (reference sequence). The CDR3: CACSIRGEQFF. The DNA for the CDR3 is TGTGCCTGCTCCATAAGGGGGGAGCAGTTCTTC.

This clonotype was observed at least ten times. This chain joins TRBV20-1 and TRBJ2-1; D is undetermined. Trimming removed 5 bases from V and 10 bases from J, with 12 bases in between. CDR1 is DFQATT and CDR2 is SNEGSKA in the germline V gene (reference sequence). The CDR3 has 11 residues. The CDR3 loop is CSALMLREQFF. DNA of the CDR3: TGCAGTGCTCTCATGTTGAGGGAGCAGTTCTTC.

The chain links TRBV7-3 to TRBJ2-5, with D hard to call. Germline V gene lookup returns CDR1 SGHTA and CDR2 FQGTGA. The CDR3 length is 13 residues. Trimming shortened V by 4 bases and J by 1 base, and 7 bases separated the two germline ends. The CDR3 region has the DNA TGTGCCAGCAGCTCCACAACCCAAGAGACCCAGTACTTC. Amino acids: CASSSTTQETQYF.

This clonotype was observed a few times. The J gene is TRBJ1-4, the V gene TRBV11-2; the match to TRBD1 covers 8 bases. CDR1 is SGHAT and CDR2 is FQNNGV in the germline V gene. There are 17 residues in the CDR3. The trim removed 2 bases at V and 8 bases at J, leaving 13 bases unmatched. The CDR3 region is CASSLNPGGVSDEKLFF. The CDR3 DNA sequence: TGTGCCAGCAGCTTAAATCCAGGGGGCGTTAGTGACGAAAAACTGTTTTTT.

There are many counts of this clonotype. The chain has TRBV7-9 and TRBJ1-2; maybe TRBD1 (5 bases). V gave up 5 bases and J gave up 4 bases, with 11 bases separating them. The V gene's germline CDR1 is SEHNR and CDR2 FQNEAQ (reference sequence). The CDR3 has 13 amino acids. The chain's CDR3 is CASSRGGPYGYTF. As DNA, the CDR3 is TGTGCCAGCAGCCGCGGGGGACCCTATGGCTACACCTTC.

This clonotype was seen ten or more times. The chain couples TRBV28 to TRBJ2-5; D is perhaps TRBD2 (6 bases). V was cut by 5 bases and J by 14 bases, with 18 bases left in between. The CDR3 covers 12 residues. Germline CDR1 reads MDHEN; CDR2 reads SYDVKM. The CDR3, as DNA: TGTGCCAGCAGTATATACCGCGGGGAACTATACTTC. This encodes CASSIYRGELYF.

This clonotype was seen a handful of times. A junction end diverges from the germline sequence, so it may reflect a read error. The chain is built from TRBV30 and TRBJ2-2; 8 nucleotides line up with TRBD1. This CDR3 region has 14 residues. CDR1 and CDR2 from the germline V gene are GTSNPN and SVGIG (reference sequence). The CDR3 region is CTWRRTGTTGELFF. In nucleotides, the CDR3 is TGTACCTGGAGGCGGACAGGGACCACCGGGGAGCTGTTTTTT.

The chain links TRBV7-9 to TRBJ2-4; D is undetermined. The V end was cut by 0 bases, the J end by 7 bases, with 13 bases between. Germline V CDR1 and CDR2: SEHNR, FQNEAQ (reference sequence). The CDR3 extends over 15 amino acids. This CDR3 is CASSLALEGSNIQYF. In DNA form, the CDR3 reads TGTGCCAGCAGCTTAGCGCTCGAAGGGTCGAACATTCAGTACTTC.

The CDR3 here is CSVPHGTFNEQFF. DNA of the CDR3: TGCAGCGTCCCACACGGGACTTTCAATGAGCAGTTCTTC. This chain links TRBV29-1 with TRBJ2-1; a weak D match, TRBD2 (6 bases). Trimming cost V 6 bases and J 6 bases, with 15 bases left between them. Germline CDR1 reads SQVTM; CDR2 reads ANQGSEA. CDR3 length: 13 residues.

The table lists this clonotype with a few counts. The chain combines TRBV5-1 with TRBJ2-7, with 10 bases lining up with TRBD2. CDR1 SGHRS and CDR2 YFSETQ come from the germline V gene. The CDR3 has 15 residues. The J segment lost 0 bases and the V segment lost 3 bases, leaving 3 bases of the junction unmatched. CDR3 coding DNA: TGCGCCAGCAGCTCAACTAGCGGGAACTCCTACGAGCAGTACTTC. Encoded protein: CASSSTSGNSYEQYF.

This clonotype has a handful of counts. The rearrangement joins TRBV12-3 or TRBV12-4 to TRBJ1-6; D not resolved. This CDR3 has 13 amino acids. Trimming left V 3 bases short and J 10 bases short, with 10 bases between. CDR3 protein: CASSFAGSSPLHF. For the CDR3, the DNA is TGTGCCAGCAGTTTTGCGGGGAGCTCACCCCTCCACTTT.

The table lists this clonotype with a few counts. The rearrangement joins TRBV6-1 to TRBJ2-4; 7 nucleotides agree with TRBD1. The CDR3 has 12 amino acids. Germline lookup yields CDR1 MNHNS and CDR2 SASEGT. V lost 10 bases, J lost 4 bases, and 4 bases stayed unmatched. This CDR3 reads CATTTGKNIQYF. Written as DNA, the CDR3 is TGTGCCACCACGACAGGGAAAAACATTCAGTACTTC.

This clonotype was found many times. The chain is built from TRBV2 and TRBJ2-5; TRBD1 matches at 9 bases. V lost 6 bases and J lost 5; bases outside the gene matches: 10. The CDR3 spans 15 residues. From germline, CDR1 is SNHLY and CDR2 FYNNEI. The CDR3 DNA follows: TGTGCCAGCAGGTCCCTACAGGGGGCCCGGGAGACCCAGTACTTC. Protein sequence: CASRSLQGARETQYF.

There are a few counts of this clonotype. V usage is TRBV5-8 and J usage is TRBJ2-5; the match to TRBD1 covers 9 bases. The CDR3 is made up of 15 amino acids. CDR1 is SGHTS, CDR2 YDEGEE, per germline. The V segment lost 0 bases and the J segment 5 bases; nucleotides outside the gene matches: 5. CDR3 bases: TGTGCCAGCAGCTTGGGGACAGGGGTCCGCGAGACCCAGTACTTC. Translating it yields CASSLGTGVRETQYF.

This chain uses TRBV11-2 with TRBJ2-7; 12 bases line up with TRBD2. This CDR3 has 16 amino acids. From germline, CDR1 is SGHAT and CDR2 FQNNGV. V trimming: 4 bases; J trimming: 1 base; junction bases outside the gene matches: 5. The CDR3 is CASSSRTSGTSYEQYF. CDR3 bases: TGTGCCAGCAGCTCCCGGACTAGCGGGACATCCTACGAGCAGTACTTC.

In DNA form, the CDR3 reads TGTGCCATCAGCGAAGGTGGTTGGGGCCAGGACGAGACCCAGTACTTC. Its translation is CAISEGGWGQDETQYF. This chain joins TRBV10-3 and TRBJ2-5; possible D gene TRBD1, 5 bases. V dropped 6 bases and J dropped 5 bases, with 22 bases sitting between them. The CDR3 runs to 16 residues. Germline V lookup: CDR1 ENHRY, CDR2 SYGVKD.

This clonotype was detected many times. CDR3 nucleotides: TGTGCCAGCAGCCAAGGGTCGCGATGGGTTACTGAAGCTTTCTTT. As protein: CASSQGSRWVTEAFF. The chain employs TRBV3-1 and TRBJ1-1; D is uncertain. Germline CDR1 reads LGHDT; CDR2 reads YNNKEL (reference sequence). Trimming removed 1 base at V and 5 bases at J, with 14 bases between. This CDR3 comprises 15 residues.

This clonotype occurred many times. V is TRBV27 and J is TRBJ1-5; a possible D gene is TRBD1 (6 bases). Trimming removed 4 bases at V and 5 bases at J, with 9 bases between. The germline gives CDR1 MNHEY, CDR2 SMNVEV (reference sequence). This CDR3 comprises 13 residues. The CDR3 DNA sequence: TGTGCCAGCAGTTGGGGGGCCTATCAGCCCCAGCATTTT. Amino acids: CASSWGAYQPQHF.

The rearrangement uses TRBV6-1 and TRBJ1-1, with D possibly TRBD1 on 6 matching bases. CDR1 and CDR2 (germline): MNHNS, SASEGT. V was shortened by 6 bases and J by 4 bases, with 15 bases between the two germline ends. CDR3 length: 14 residues. The CDR3 DNA reads as TGTGCCAGCAGCATTAAGGGGGGGGTCACTGAAGCTTTCTTT. Encoded protein: CASSIKGGVTEAFF.